Included here is one T cell receptor (beta chain) sequence, with context. This receptor's antigen is unknown. A junction end diverges from the germline sequence, so it may reflect a read error. This sample was taken from a study of liver allograft versus peripheral blood T cells (dated by TCRdb to the early 2020s). With regard to the full study: The study compared T cell receptor repertoires found within transplanted livers against repertoires in the peripheral blood of liver transplant recipients. Here is what the overall study found, with its caveats: T cell receptor repertoires inside liver allografts were reported to be different from the repertoires detected in peripheral blood.

The CDR3 spans 15 residues, from the cysteine through the phenylalanine. CDR3 DNA is the only sequence kept; it has 45 bases, read in frame from the first base. CDR1 SGDLS and CDR2 YYNGEE are derived from the germline V gene. The sequencing machine was an Illumina MiSeq. TCRdb ran its own pipeline on the public reads, namely fastp trimming at Q25 and MiXCR clone calling, and kept in-frame beta chains. Every CDR3 protein is listed once, alongside the most common genes and DNA of its rows. The sample contains fewer than 7,000 distinct CDR3 sequences, approximately 17% of them found a single time. Under 11% of the sample is in the top ten clones.

The chain couples TRBV9 to TRBJ1-5; TRBD1 could be the D gene, as 5 bases match. This clonotype originated in a human patient who had a liver transplant. Some T cells may be donor cells from the graft after a transplant. The CDR3 amino acid sequence is: CASIVAGEPGQPQHF. Read as DNA, the sequence is TGTGCCAGCATCGTAGCGGGGGAGCCTGGTCAGCCCCAGCATTTT.